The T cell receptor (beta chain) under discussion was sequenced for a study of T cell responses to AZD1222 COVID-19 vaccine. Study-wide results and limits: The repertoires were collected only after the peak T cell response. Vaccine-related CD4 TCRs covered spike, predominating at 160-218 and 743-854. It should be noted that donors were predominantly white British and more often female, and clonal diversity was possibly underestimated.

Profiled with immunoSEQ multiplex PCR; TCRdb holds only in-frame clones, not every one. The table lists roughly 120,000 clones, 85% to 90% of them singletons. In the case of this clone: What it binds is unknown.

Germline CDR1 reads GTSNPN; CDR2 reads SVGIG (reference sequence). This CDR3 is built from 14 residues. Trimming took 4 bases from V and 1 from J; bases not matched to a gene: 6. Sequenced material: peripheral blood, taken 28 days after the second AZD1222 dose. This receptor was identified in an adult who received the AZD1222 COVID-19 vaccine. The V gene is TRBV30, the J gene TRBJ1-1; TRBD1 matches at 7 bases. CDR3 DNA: TGTGCCTGGACAACGGGACAGACGAACACTGAAGCTTTCTTT. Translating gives CAWTTGQTNTEAFF. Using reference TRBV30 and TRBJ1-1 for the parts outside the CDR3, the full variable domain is SQTIHQWPATLVQPVGSPLSLECTVEGTSNPNLYWYRQAAGRGLQLLFYSVGIGQISSEVPQNLSASRPQDRQFILSSKKLLLSDSGFYLCAWTTGQTNTEAFFGQGTRLTVV.